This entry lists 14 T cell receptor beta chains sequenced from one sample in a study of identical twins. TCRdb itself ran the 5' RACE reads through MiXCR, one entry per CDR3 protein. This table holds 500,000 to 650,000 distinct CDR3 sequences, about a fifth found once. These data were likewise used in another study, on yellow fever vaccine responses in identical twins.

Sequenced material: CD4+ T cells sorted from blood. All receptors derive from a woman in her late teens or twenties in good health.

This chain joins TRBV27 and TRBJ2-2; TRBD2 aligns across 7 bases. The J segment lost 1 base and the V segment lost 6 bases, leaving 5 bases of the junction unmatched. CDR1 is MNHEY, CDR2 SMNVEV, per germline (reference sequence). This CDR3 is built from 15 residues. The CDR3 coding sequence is TGTGCCAGCAGCTCCGGGACTAAGAACACCGGGGAGCTGTTTTTT. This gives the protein CASSSGTKNTGELFF.

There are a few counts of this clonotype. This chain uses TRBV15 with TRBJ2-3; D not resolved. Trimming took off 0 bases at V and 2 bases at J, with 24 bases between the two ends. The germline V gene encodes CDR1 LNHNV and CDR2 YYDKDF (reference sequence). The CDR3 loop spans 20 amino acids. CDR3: CATSRDSGLSTAPFTDTQYF. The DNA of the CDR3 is TGTGCCACCAGCAGAGATTCCGGTCTGAGTACCGCTCCTTTCACAGATACGCAGTATTTT.

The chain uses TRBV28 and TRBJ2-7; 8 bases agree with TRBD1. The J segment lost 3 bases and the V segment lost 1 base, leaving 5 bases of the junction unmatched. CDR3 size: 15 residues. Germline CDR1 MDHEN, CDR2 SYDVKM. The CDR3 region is CASSLSGTGHYEQYV. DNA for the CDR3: TGTGCCAGCAGTTTATCAGGGACAGGACACTACGAGCAGTACGTC.

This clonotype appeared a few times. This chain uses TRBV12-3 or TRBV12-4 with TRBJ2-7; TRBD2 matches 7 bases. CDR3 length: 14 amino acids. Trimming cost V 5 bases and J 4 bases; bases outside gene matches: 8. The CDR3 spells CASSRRTSRYEQYF. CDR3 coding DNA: TGTGCCAGCAGTCGCAGGACTAGTAGGTACGAGCAGTACTTC.

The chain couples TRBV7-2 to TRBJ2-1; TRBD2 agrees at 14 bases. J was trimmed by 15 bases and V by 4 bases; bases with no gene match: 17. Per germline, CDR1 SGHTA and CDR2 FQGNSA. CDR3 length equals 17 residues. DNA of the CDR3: TGTGCCAGCAGCTCCTTATTGGGGACTAGCGGGAGAATTAGGCGGTTCTTC. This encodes CASSSLLGTSGRIRRFF.

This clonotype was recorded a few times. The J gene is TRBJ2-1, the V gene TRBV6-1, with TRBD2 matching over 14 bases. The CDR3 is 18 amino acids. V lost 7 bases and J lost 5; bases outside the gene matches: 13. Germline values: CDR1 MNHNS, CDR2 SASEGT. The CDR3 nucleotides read TGTGCCAGCATGAGGGGGACTAGCGGGAGTTGGGTGGACAATGAGCAGTTCTTC. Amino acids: CASMRGTSGSWVDNEQFF.

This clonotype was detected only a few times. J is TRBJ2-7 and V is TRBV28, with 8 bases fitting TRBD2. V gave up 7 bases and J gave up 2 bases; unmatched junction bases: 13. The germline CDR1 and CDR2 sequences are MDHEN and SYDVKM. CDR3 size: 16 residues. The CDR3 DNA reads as TGTGCCAGCACCGGGGGACTCGGGAGGGACCCCTACGAGCAGTACTTC. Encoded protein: CASTGGLGRDPYEQYF.

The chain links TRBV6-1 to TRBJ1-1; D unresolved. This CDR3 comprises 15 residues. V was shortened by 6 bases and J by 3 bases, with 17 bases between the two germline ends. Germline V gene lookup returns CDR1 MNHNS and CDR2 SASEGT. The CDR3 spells CASSLLPREDTEAFF. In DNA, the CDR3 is TGTGCCAGCAGCCTATTACCCCGTGAGGACACTGAAGCTTTCTTT.

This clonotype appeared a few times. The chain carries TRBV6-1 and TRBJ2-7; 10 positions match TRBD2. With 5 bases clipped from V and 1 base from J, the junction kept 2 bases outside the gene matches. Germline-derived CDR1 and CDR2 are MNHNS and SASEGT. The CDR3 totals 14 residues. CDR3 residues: CASSPGLASYEQYF. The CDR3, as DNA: TGTGCCAGCAGTCCGGGACTAGCGTCCTACGAGCAGTACTTC.

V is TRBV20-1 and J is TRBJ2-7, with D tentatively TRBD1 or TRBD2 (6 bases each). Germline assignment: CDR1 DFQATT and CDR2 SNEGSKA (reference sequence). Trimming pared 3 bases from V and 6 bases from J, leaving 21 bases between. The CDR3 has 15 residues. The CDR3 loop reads CSASTPRGGGGEQYF. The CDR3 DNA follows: TGCAGTGCTAGCACCCCGCGGGGAGGAGGGGGCGAGCAGTACTTC.

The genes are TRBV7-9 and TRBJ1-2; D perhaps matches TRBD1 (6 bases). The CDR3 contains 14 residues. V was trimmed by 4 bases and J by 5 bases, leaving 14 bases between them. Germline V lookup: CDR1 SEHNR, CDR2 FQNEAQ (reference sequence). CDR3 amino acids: CASSSTGLQYGYTF. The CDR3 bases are TGTGCCAGCAGCTCAACAGGGCTCCAGTATGGCTACACCTTC. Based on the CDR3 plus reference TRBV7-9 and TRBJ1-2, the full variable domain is DTGVSQNPRHKITKRGQNVTFRCDPISEHNRLYWYRQTLGQGPEFLTYFQNEAQLEKSRLLSDRFSAERPKGSFSTLEIQRTEQGDSAMYLCASSSTGLQYGYTFGSGTRLTVV.

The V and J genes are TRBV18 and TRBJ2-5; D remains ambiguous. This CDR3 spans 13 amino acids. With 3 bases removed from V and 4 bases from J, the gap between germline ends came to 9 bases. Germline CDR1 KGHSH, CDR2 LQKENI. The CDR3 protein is CASSPPGVETQYF. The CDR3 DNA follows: TGTGCCAGCTCACCCCCGGGCGTAGAGACCCAGTACTTC.

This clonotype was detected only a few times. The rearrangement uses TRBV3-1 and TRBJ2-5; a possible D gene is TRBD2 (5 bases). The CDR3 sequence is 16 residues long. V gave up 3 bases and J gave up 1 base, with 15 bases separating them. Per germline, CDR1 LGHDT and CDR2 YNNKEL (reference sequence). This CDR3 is CASSQTPRGPQETQYF. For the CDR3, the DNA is TGTGCCAGCAGCCAGACCCCCCGCGGGCCCCAAGAGACCCAGTACTTC.

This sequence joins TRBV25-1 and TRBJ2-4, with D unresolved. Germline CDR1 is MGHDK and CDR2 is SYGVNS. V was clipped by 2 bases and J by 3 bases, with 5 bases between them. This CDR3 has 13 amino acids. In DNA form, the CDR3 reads TGTGCCAGCAGTGAAGCAGTCAAAAACATTCAGTACTTC. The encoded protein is CASSEAVKNIQYF.